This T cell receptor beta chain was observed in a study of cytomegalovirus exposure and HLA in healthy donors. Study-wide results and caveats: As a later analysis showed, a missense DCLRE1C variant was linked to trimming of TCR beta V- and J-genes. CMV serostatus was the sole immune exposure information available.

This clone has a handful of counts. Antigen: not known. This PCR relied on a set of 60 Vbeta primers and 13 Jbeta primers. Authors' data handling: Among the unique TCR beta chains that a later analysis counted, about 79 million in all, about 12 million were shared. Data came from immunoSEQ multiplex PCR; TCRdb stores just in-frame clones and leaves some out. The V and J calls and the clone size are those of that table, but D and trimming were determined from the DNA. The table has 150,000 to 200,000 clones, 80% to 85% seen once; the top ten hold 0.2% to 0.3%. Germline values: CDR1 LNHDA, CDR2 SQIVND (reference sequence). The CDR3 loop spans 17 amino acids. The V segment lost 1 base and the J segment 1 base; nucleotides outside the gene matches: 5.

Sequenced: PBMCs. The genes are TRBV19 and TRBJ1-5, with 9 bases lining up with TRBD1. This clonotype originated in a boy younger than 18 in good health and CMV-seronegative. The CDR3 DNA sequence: TGTGCCAGTAGTATAGGGTACAGGGGGCAAAGCAATCAGCCCCAGCATTTT. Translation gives CASSIGYRGQSNQPQHF.